A single T cell receptor beta chain is shown here with its context. Antigen: not known. TCRdb's copy holds only in-frame clones and misses some; the assay was immunoSEQ multiplex PCR. The sample includes 70,000 to 95,000 clones, about 93% of them seen just once. The CDR3 runs to 16 residues. Germline V gene data show CDR1 as MNHEY and CDR2 as SMNVEV (reference sequence). The V and J ends lost 2 bases and 1 base respectively, with 12 bases between them. The sample is drawn from a study of graft-versus-host responses after intestinal transplantation. Across the study: Anti-thymocyte globulin induction preceded three to four years of tacrolimus and steroid maintenance in all recipients. Study-level results: Peak circulating GvH clone levels were associated with early post-transplant HvG declines. The study found high graft-versus-host to host-versus-graft clonal ratios in allografts of patients with graft-donor T cell macrochimerism. Ileal or blood samples showed some GvH clones first, and such clones were also found in recipient marrow.

V gene TRBV27 combines with J gene TRBJ2-1, with TRBD1 as a possible D gene (5 bases). This sequence was found in a human donor who was the organ donor for an intestinal transplant. Sequenced here: unstimulated CD8+ T cells sorted from spleen or lymph node cells, sampled before transplant. The CDR3 bases are TGTGCCAGCAGTTTAGGGGCACCCCTTTCCTACAATGAGCAGTTCTTC. This translates into CASSLGAPLSYNEQFF.